The 28 T cell receptor beta chains presented below share a single source sample, sequenced in a study of T cell repertoires in cytomegalovirus infection. TCRdb independently ran MiXCR on the reads; one entry per CDR3 protein. The data hold hundreds of thousands of distinct CDR3 sequences, with 35% observed a single time. The sample comprised PBMCs. These receptor sequences come from a human donor in good health (CMV status not recorded). Some clones in this sample may be carry-over from other donors' samples.

This clonotype appeared a few times. The genes are TRBV2 and TRBJ2-7; D not resolved. The germline gives CDR1 SNHLY, CDR2 FYNNEI. This CDR3 spans 13 amino acids. V was clipped by 6 bases and J by 5 bases, with 14 bases between them. CDR3 loop: CASRGLVRDEQYF. In DNA form, the CDR3 reads TGTGCCAGCAGGGGCTTGGTACGCGACGAGCAGTACTTC.

This chain connects TRBV5-1 to TRBJ1-1; D unresolved. V lost 0 bases, J lost 0 bases, and 12 bases lay in between. This CDR3 comprises 16 residues. Germline V gene sequence: CDR1 SGHRS, CDR2 YFSETQ. The CDR3 DNA follows: TGCGCCAGCAGCTTGGACAGCGGACTTATGAACACTGAAGCTTTCTTT. Translation gives CASSLDSGLMNTEAFF.

This clonotype was counted once. This chain connects TRBV2 to TRBJ1-3; D is uncertain. The ends were cut back, 1 base at V and 0 bases at J, with 16 bases in the middle. From germline, CDR1 is SNHLY and CDR2 FYNNEI. There are 18 residues in the CDR3. The CDR3, as DNA: TGTGCCAGCAGTGAAGTTGCAGCGAGATTAAACTCTGGAAACACCATATATTTT. It yields the protein CASSEVAARLNSGNTIYF.

The chain combines TRBV7-9 with TRBJ2-7, with D maybe TRBD1 (6 bases). Germline CDR1 is SEHNR and CDR2 is FQNEAQ (reference sequence). The CDR3 totals 14 residues. V lost 6 bases and J lost 2, with 14 bases in between. The CDR3, as DNA: TGTGCCAGCAGTTTGGTCCAGGGGCCCTACGAGCAGTACTTC. Encoded protein: CASSLVQGPYEQYF.

V gene TRBV7-9 combines with J gene TRBJ2-3; 9 nucleotides match TRBD2. Looked up from germline, CDR1 is SEHNR and CDR2 is FQNEAQ (reference sequence). V dropped 5 bases and J dropped 0; count of bases not matched to a gene: 12. This CDR3 comprises 18 residues. The CDR3, as DNA: TGTGCCAGCAGCGGCGGGGGGGCTAGCGGCCCTAGCACAGATACGCAGTATTTT. Its protein is CASSGGGASGPSTDTQYF.

This clonotype was recorded many times. V gene TRBV27 combines with J gene TRBJ2-7, with a tentative D call TRBD1 (6 bases). Per the germline V gene, CDR1 is MNHEY and CDR2 is SMNVEV (reference sequence). The CDR3 has 15 residues. V shed 3 bases and J shed 0 bases, with 12 bases lying between them. CDR3 in DNA: TGTGCCAGCAGTTTTACAGGGCTTAGCTCCTACGAGCAGTACTTC. Its protein is CASSFTGLSSYEQYF.

This clonotype turned up a few times. The chain uses TRBV30 and TRBJ1-6; 10 bases fit TRBD1. CDR1 is GTSNPN and CDR2 is SVGIG in the germline V gene (reference sequence). The trim removed 7 bases at V and 7 bases at J, leaving 4 bases unmatched. The CDR3 spans 13 residues. DNA of the CDR3: TGTGCCTCTCGACAGGGGGCCAATTCACCCCTCCACTTT. Residues: CASRQGANSPLHF. The full variable domain, its missing parts supplied by reference TRBV30 and TRBJ1-6, is SQTIHQWPATLVQPVGSPLSLECTVEGTSNPNLYWYRQAAGRGLQLLFYSVGIGQISSEVPQNLSASRPQDRQFILSSKKLLLSDSGFYLCASRQGANSPLHFGNGTRLTVT.

This clonotype was seen a few times. The chain has TRBV7-2 and TRBJ2-1; 11 bases line up with TRBD2. In germline, CDR1 is SGHTA, CDR2 FQGNSA. The trim removed 3 bases at V and 7 bases at J, leaving 8 bases unmatched. The CDR3 extends over 16 amino acids. This CDR3 is CASSFYSGGAENEQFF. The CDR3 nucleotides read TGTGCCAGCAGCTTTTATAGCGGGGGGGCCGAGAATGAGCAGTTCTTC. The complete variable domain, with remaining parts taken from reference TRBV7-2 and TRBJ2-1, reads GAGVSQSPSNKVTEKGKDVELRCDPISGHTALYWYRQSLGQGLEFLIYFQGNSAPDKSGLPSDRFSAERTGGSVSTLTIQRTQQEDSAVYLCASSFYSGGAENEQFFGPGTRLTVL.

This clonotype was seen only a few times. CDR3 loop: CASSLVFLGRPNEQFF. The CDR3 DNA follows: TGTGCCAGCAGCTTAGTCTTTTTAGGTAGGCCCAATGAGCAGTTCTTC. The chain joins TRBV7-2 to TRBJ2-1, with unresolved D. The CDR3 spans 16 residues. Germline values: CDR1 SGHTA, CDR2 FQGNSA. V shed 1 base and J shed 6 bases, with 16 bases lying between them.

This clonotype was detected a few times. The DNA of the CDR3 is TGTGCCAGCAGTGGACAGGGAGCCCAAGAGACCCAGTACTTC. Encoded protein: CASSGQGAQETQYF. V gene TRBV6-5 combines with J gene TRBJ2-5, with 8 nucleotides matching TRBD1. The junction had 3 bases not matched to a gene; V was cut back by 5 bases and J by 1 base. The CDR3 covers 14 residues. CDR1 is MNHEY, CDR2 SVGAGI, per germline.

This rearrangement joins TRBV6-5 to TRBJ2-2; D is possibly TRBD2 (5 bases). Germline V gene lookup returns CDR1 MNHEY and CDR2 SVGAGI. This CDR3 comprises 12 residues. Trimming removed 7 bases at V and 6 bases at J, with 9 bases between. CDR3 protein: CASKDFPGELFF. The CDR3 DNA reads as TGTGCCAGCAAGGACTTTCCCGGGGAGCTGTTTTTT.

This clonotype turned up a few times. DNA for the CDR3: TGTGCCATCAGTGAGTGGCCTAGCTCACCCCTCCACTTT. Its translation: CAISEWPSSPLHF. This rearrangement joins TRBV10-3 to TRBJ1-6, with D uncertain. Trimming pared 1 base from V and 10 bases from J, leaving 8 bases between. Germline V lookup: CDR1 ENHRY, CDR2 SYGVKD. This CDR3 has 13 residues.

This clonotype was found a few times. The rearrangement uses TRBV7-9 and TRBJ2-5; D possibly uses TRBD1 or TRBD2 (5 bases each). CDR3 size: 15 residues. V was clipped by 4 bases and J by 4 bases, with 16 bases between them. Germline lookup yields CDR1 SEHNR and CDR2 FQNEAQ (reference sequence). The CDR3 region has the DNA TGTGCCAGCAGCTCCACCCAAACAGGAGGAGAGACCCAGTACTTC. Translating gives CASSSTQTGGETQYF.

This clonotype has only a few counts. V and J are TRBV6-1 and TRBJ2-3; TRBD1 agrees at 8 bases. The CDR3 consists of 13 residues. CDR1 is MNHNS, CDR2 SASEGT, per germline. The J segment lost 3 bases and the V segment lost 6 bases, leaving 2 bases of the junction unmatched. The CDR3 bases are TGTGCCAGCAGGGGGACAGGTACAGATACGCAGTATTTT. This gives the protein CASRGTGTDTQYF.

V is TRBV29-1 and J is TRBJ2-5, with a tentative D call TRBD2 (6 bases). This CDR3 has 11 amino acids. Trimming left V 3 bases short and J 5 bases short, with 7 bases between. The germline gives CDR1 SQVTM, CDR2 ANQGSEA. CDR3 amino acids: CSVDAGETQYF. The CDR3 nucleotides are TGCAGCGTTGACGCGGGGGAGACCCAGTACTTC.

V and J are TRBV12-3 or TRBV12-4 and TRBJ2-5; 14 nucleotides agree with TRBD2. This CDR3 is built from 18 residues. J lost 5 bases, V lost 3 bases, and 11 bases had no gene match. CDR3 region: CASSFATSGGVPLETQYF. The CDR3 nucleotides read TGTGCCAGCAGTTTCGCGACTAGCGGGGGGGTCCCGTTGGAGACCCAGTACTTC.

This clonotype occurred a few times. The chain joins TRBV12-3 or TRBV12-4 to TRBJ1-6; D is unresolved. Trimming left V 7 bases short and J 7 bases short, with 11 bases between. The CDR3 is made up of 13 amino acids. CDR3 nucleotides: TGTGCCAGCACCGCGGACGGGAATTCACCCCTCCACTTT. Protein: CASTADGNSPLHF.

CDR3: CASSVRTTAGTQYF. Written as DNA, the CDR3 is TGTGCCAGCAGCGTTAGGACGACAGCAGGTACGCAGTATTTT. The chain carries TRBV9 and TRBJ2-3, with D perhaps matching TRBD1 (5 bases). V was clipped by 2 bases and J by 8 bases, with 15 bases between them. This CDR3 is 14 amino acids long. Germline values: CDR1 SGDLS, CDR2 YYNGEE.

This clonotype was recorded a few times. The V gene is TRBV5-5, the J gene TRBJ2-2; D may be TRBD1 or TRBD2 (6 bases each). The V gene lost 0 bases and the J gene lost 6 bases, with 18 bases spanning the gap. The CDR3 has 17 amino acids. CDR1 is SGHKS and CDR2 is YYEKEE in the germline V gene (reference sequence). Written as DNA, the CDR3 is TGTGCCAGCAGCTTGGGAAAAGGGGGGTTTTTGGCCGGGGAGCTGTTTTTT. Translated, it gives CASSLGKGGFLAGELFF.

In its sample, this clonotype was seen many times. This chain links TRBV7-8 with TRBJ2-2, with TRBD2 matching 12 bases. Looked up from germline, CDR1 is SGHVS and CDR2 is FQNEAQ. This CDR3 is 16 amino acids long. J lost 1 base, V lost 5 bases, and 2 bases had no gene match. The CDR3 DNA follows: TGTGCCAGCAGCACGGGACTAGCGGGGAACACCGGGGAGCTGTTTTTT. The encoded protein is CASSTGLAGNTGELFF.

This clonotype was observed a handful of times. The CDR3 protein is CASSLSSLGYRGDTQYF. CDR3 coding DNA: TGTGCCAGCAGTTTATCTTCGCTTGGATACAGGGGCGATACGCAGTATTTT. The V call is TRBV27, the J call TRBJ2-3, with 7 bases lining up with TRBD1. Germline lookup yields CDR1 MNHEY and CDR2 SMNVEV (reference sequence). The J segment lost 6 bases and the V segment lost 0 bases, leaving 12 bases of the junction unmatched. The CDR3 covers 17 residues.

This clonotype was observed a handful of times. V usage is TRBV6-6 and J usage is TRBJ1-2; unclear D gene. CDR3 length equals 13 residues. Germline CDR1 MNHNY, CDR2 SVGAGI (reference sequence). Trimming cost V 6 bases and J 0 bases, with 8 bases left between them. CDR3 DNA sequence: TGTGCCAGCAGGGATGCAACTAACTATGGCTACACCTTC. Protein sequence: CASRDATNYGYTF.

There are a few counts of this clonotype. J is TRBJ2-1 and V is TRBV18; TRBD1 might be the D (6 bases). The CDR3 length is 15 residues. The V end lost 3 bases, the J end lost 1 base, and 10 bases lay between the germline ends. Germline CDR1 reads KGHSH; CDR2 reads LQKENI. In DNA, the CDR3 is TGTGCCAGCTCACCCAAGACAGGTTCCTACAATGAGCAGTTCTTC. Encoded protein: CASSPKTGSYNEQFF.

This clonotype was counted between two and nine times. The V and J genes are TRBV7-6 and TRBJ2-7, with TRBD1 identical over 7 bases. Trimming removed 6 bases from V and 3 bases from J; junction bases left unmatched: 14. Per the germline V gene, CDR1 is SGHVS and CDR2 is FNYEAQ. This CDR3 is 16 amino acids long. CDR3 sequence: CASSRTPGQRSYEQYF. The CDR3 DNA reads TGTGCCAGCAGTCGTACACCGGGACAGAGAAGCTACGAGCAGTACTTC.

The CDR3 is CASNAGGYNEQFF. Written as DNA, the CDR3 is TGTGCCAGCAATGCGGGAGGGTACAATGAGCAGTTCTTC. The chain uses TRBV28 and TRBJ2-1, with 9 bases identical to TRBD2. Germline V gene data show CDR1 as MDHEN and CDR2 as SYDVKM. The CDR3 is 13 residues long. V was clipped by 7 bases and J by 4 bases; unmatched bases: 2.

This chain uses TRBV28 with TRBJ1-2, with D unclear. V shed 3 bases and J shed 7 bases, with 9 bases lying between them. The CDR3 has 12 residues. CDR1 is MDHEN, CDR2 SYDVKM, per germline. This CDR3 reads CASSFRHGGYTF. The CDR3 nucleotides are TGTGCCAGCAGTTTTCGCCACGGTGGCTACACCTTC.

This chain's CDR3 is CACTGQSNSPLHF. The CDR3 nucleotides are TGTGCCTGTACGGGACAGTCTAATTCACCCCTCCACTTT. V and J are TRBV30 and TRBJ1-6; 7 positions agree with TRBD1. The CDR3 consists of 13 residues. Trimming cost V 6 bases and J 6 bases; bases outside gene matches: 5. Germline V gene lookup returns CDR1 GTSNPN and CDR2 SVGIG (reference sequence).

The table lists this clonotype with a few counts. V is TRBV7-2 and J is TRBJ2-1, with 10 bases identical to TRBD2. With V trimmed by 3 bases and J by 3 bases, 14 bases remained unmatched. Germline CDR1 is SGHTA and CDR2 is FQGNSA. The CDR3 is 19 amino acids. The CDR3 is CASSLWGGPSGSNYNEQFF. As DNA, the CDR3 is TGTGCCAGCAGCTTGTGGGGAGGGCCTAGCGGGAGTAACTACAATGAGCAGTTCTTC. The entire variable domain, with the rest obtained from reference TRBV7-2 and TRBJ2-1, is as follows: GAGVSQSPSNKVTEKGKDVELRCDPISGHTALYWYRQSLGQGLEFLIYFQGNSAPDKSGLPSDRFSAERTGGSVSTLTIQRTQQEDSAVYLCASSLWGGPSGSNYNEQFFGPGTRLTVL.